The TCR beta chain described here comes from a study of technical replicates of blood from a handful of donors. The V segment lost 0 bases and the J segment 11 bases; nucleotides outside the gene matches: 7. This CDR3 region has 14 residues. Germline values: CDR1 SGHTA, CDR2 FQGNSA. Clones were read by immunoSEQ multiplex PCR, and TCRdb kept only the in-frame ones, dropping some. There are more than 90,000 clones in the sample; about 96% occur only once, and 0.36% lies in the top ten. Sequenced sample: T cells isolated from PBMCs. The receptor comes from a human donor in good health. The V call is TRBV7-2, the J call TRBJ1-5; 7 bases line up with TRBD1. The CDR3 bases are TGTGCCAGCAGCTTAGCTCTCGACAGGGAGGCCCAGCATTTT. It encodes CASSLALDREAQHF.